Listed here are 11 T cell receptor beta chains from one sample, sequenced in a study of blood T cell repertoires in COVID-19. Sequencing used immunoSEQ multiplex PCR; TCRdb keeps in-frame clones, though not all of them. The table has about 400,000 clones, approximately 88% seen once. Material for sequencing was PBMCs or T cells enriched from blood (not recorded which). Receptors originate from a woman in her thirties or forties with acute COVID-19.

V gene TRBV4-1 combines with J gene TRBJ1-2; D unclear. Germline loops: CDR1 MGHRA, CDR2 YSYEKL. The CDR3 is 19 amino acids. V dropped 4 bases and J dropped 5 bases, with 29 bases sitting between them. CDR3 coding DNA: TGCGCCAGCAGCCGCTCCGCGAAGGGAGCCGGCGCAGTGCAATATGGCTACACCTTC. Encoded protein: CASSRSAKGAGAVQYGYTF.

This chain connects TRBV11-2 to TRBJ2-3, with D perhaps TRBD1 (5 bases). The CDR3 has 15 amino acids. Germline V gene sequence: CDR1 SGHAT, CDR2 FQNNGV. V lost 0 bases, J lost 0 bases, and 7 bases lay in between. CDR3: CASSLDGASTDTQYF. CDR3 nucleotides: TGTGCCAGCAGCTTAGATGGGGCAAGCACAGATACGCAGTATTTT.

V usage is TRBV27 and J usage is TRBJ1-5, with D possibly matching TRBD1 (5 bases). Germline CDR1 MNHEY, CDR2 SMNVEV (reference sequence). V was pared by 5 bases and J by 6 bases, with 17 bases between. The CDR3 runs to 15 residues. CDR3: CASSRTPGVGQPQHF. In DNA, the CDR3 is TGTGCCAGCAGTCGGACGCCGGGGGTTGGTCAGCCCCAGCATTTT.

The V gene is TRBV29-1, the J gene TRBJ1-2, with TRBD1 matching over 7 bases. Losses at the gene ends were 5 bases for V and 8 bases for J; bases not matched to a gene: 5. The V gene's germline CDR1 is SQVTM and CDR2 ANQGSEA. This CDR3 spans 11 amino acids. CDR3 sequence reads: CSVRQGRGYTF. CDR3 bases: TGCAGCGTTAGACAGGGCCGAGGCTACACCTTC.

V usage is TRBV5-4 and J usage is TRBJ1-6; 9 bases map to TRBD1. The CDR3 runs to 15 residues. The J segment lost 8 bases and the V segment lost 4 bases, leaving 7 bases of the junction unmatched. Looked up from germline, CDR1 is SGHNT and CDR2 is YYREEE (reference sequence). The CDR3 region is CASSEGQGMDSPLHF. The CDR3 DNA follows: TGTGCCAGCAGCGAAGGACAGGGGATGGATTCACCCCTCCACTTT.

This clone was observed a few times. V is TRBV23-1 and J is TRBJ1-5; 12 bases match TRBD1. TRBV23-1 qualifies as an ORF whose function is uncertain. This CDR3 region has 22 residues. The junction had 22 bases not matched to a gene; V was cut back by 7 bases and J by 0 bases. DNA for the CDR3: TGCGCCAGCACCCTTCCGTTCAGGGGTCCGGGACAGGGGGCCCGTAGCAATCAGCCCCAGCATTTT. It encodes CASTLPFRGPGQGARSNQPQHF.

This chain joins TRBV27 and TRBJ2-7; D is unclear. The CDR3 has 14 amino acids. From germline, CDR1 is MNHEY and CDR2 SMNVEV (reference sequence). The ends were cut back, 3 bases at V and 5 bases at J, with 14 bases in the middle. The CDR3 reads CASSFPGNDHEQYF. The CDR3 coding sequence is TGTGCCAGCAGTTTCCCAGGTAACGACCACGAGCAGTACTTC.

V gene TRBV24-1 combines with J gene TRBJ2-5; TRBD2 might be the D (5 bases). The V end was cut by 4 bases, the J end by 1 base, with 12 bases between. CDR3 length equals 15 residues. Germline loops: CDR1 KGHDR, CDR2 SFDVKD. The CDR3 spells CATSDLGAGQETQYF. The CDR3 DNA reads as TGTGCCACCAGTGACCTCGGTGCGGGCCAAGAGACCCAGTACTTC.

The CDR3 spells CASSIWDRGNSPLHF. The CDR3 bases are TGTGCCAGTAGTATATGGGACAGGGGTAATTCACCCCTCCACTTT. The V and J genes are TRBV19 and TRBJ1-6; 10 nucleotides align to TRBD1. The length of the CDR3 is 15 residues. J was trimmed by 6 bases and V by 2 bases; bases with no gene match: 1. CDR1 and CDR2 from the germline V gene are LNHDA and SQIVND (reference sequence).

This chain connects TRBV7-9 to TRBJ2-7; the D gene is possibly TRBD1 (6 bases). The CDR3 runs to 14 residues. Germline lookup yields CDR1 SEHNR and CDR2 FQNEAQ (reference sequence). V was cut by 1 base and J by 5 bases, with 12 bases left in between. The CDR3 nucleotides are TGTGCCAGCAGCTTAGTCAGGGGTGGTGACGAGCAGTACTTC. Its protein product is CASSLVRGGDEQYF.

CDR3 region: CASSDPSGNIQYF. CDR3 bases: TGTGCCAGCAGTGATCCTAGCGGAAACATTCAGTACTTC. The chain links TRBV2 to TRBJ2-4, with 7 bases lining up with TRBD2. Germline V gene data show CDR1 as SNHLY and CDR2 as FYNNEI. The CDR3 is 13 residues long. The J segment lost 6 bases and the V segment lost 3 bases, leaving 2 bases of the junction unmatched.